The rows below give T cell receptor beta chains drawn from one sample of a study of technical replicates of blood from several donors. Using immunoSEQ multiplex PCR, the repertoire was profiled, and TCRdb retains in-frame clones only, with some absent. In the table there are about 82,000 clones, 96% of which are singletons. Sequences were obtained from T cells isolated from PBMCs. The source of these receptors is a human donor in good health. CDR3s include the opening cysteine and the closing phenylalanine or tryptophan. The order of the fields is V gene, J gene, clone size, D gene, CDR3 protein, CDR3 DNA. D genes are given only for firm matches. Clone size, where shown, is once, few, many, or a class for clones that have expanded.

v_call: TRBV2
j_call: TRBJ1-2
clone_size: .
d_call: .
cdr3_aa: CASSESRRTNYGYTF
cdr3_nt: TGTGCCAGCAGTGAATCCCGGAGGACTAACTATGGCTACACCTTC

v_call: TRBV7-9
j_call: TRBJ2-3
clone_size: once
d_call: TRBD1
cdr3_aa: CASSPGGADTQYF
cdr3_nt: TGTGCCAGCAGCCCAGGGGGCGCAGATACGCAGTATTTT

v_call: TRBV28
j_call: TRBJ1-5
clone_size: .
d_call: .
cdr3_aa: CASSLGGPYQPQHF
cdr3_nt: TGTGCCAGCAGTTTAGGCGGTCCTTATCAGCCCCAGCATTTT

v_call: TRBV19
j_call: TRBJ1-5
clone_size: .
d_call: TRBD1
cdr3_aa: CASSRDRGNSNQPQHF
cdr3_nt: TGTGCCAGTAGCCGGGACAGGGGGAATAGCAATCAGCCCCAGCATTTT

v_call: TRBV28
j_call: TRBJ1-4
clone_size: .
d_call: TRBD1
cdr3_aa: CASSLGDRRYNEKLFF
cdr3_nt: TGTGCCAGCAGTTTAGGGGACAGGCGATATAATGAAAAACTGTTTTTT

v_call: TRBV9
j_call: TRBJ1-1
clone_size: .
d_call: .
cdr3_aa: CASSVGQDTEAFF
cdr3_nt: TGTGCCAGCAGCGTAGGACAGGACACTGAAGCTTTCTTT

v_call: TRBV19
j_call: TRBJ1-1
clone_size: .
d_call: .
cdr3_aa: CASSTVSNTEAFF
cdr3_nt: TGTGCCAGTAGTACAGTCTCGAACACTGAAGCTTTCTTT

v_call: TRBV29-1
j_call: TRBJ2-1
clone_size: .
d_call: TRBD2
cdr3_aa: CSVERLAGNNEQFF
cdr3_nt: TGCAGCGTTGAGCGTCTAGCGGGTAACAATGAGCAGTTCTTC

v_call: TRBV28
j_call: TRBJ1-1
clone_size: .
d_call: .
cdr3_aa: CASRRGKRLNTEAFF
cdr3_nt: TGTGCCAGCAGGCGGGGTAAGAGATTGAACACTGAAGCTTTCTTT

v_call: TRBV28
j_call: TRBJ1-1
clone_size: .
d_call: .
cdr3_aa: CASSQVTERAFF
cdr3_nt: TGTGCCAGCAGTCAGGTGACAGAAAGGGCTTTCTTT

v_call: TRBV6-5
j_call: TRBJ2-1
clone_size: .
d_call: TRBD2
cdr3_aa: CASGGSSYNEQFF
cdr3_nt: TGTGCGAGCGGGGGGAGCTCCTACAATGAGCAGTTCTTC

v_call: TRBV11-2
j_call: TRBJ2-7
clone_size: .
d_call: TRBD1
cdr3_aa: CASSLAPWDRGRSEQYF
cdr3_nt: TGTGCCAGCAGCCTCGCGCCGTGGGACAGGGGGCGAAGCGAGCAGTACTTC

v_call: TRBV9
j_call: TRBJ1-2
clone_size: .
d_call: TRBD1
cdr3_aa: CASSPRQGALGYGYTF
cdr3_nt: TGTGCCAGCAGCCCGAGACAGGGGGCGCTGGGCTATGGCTACACCTTC

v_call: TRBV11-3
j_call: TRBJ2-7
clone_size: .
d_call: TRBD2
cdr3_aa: CASSLGLAGESYEQYF
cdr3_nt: TGTGCCAGCAGCTTAGGGCTAGCGGGGGAATCCTACGAGCAGTACTTC

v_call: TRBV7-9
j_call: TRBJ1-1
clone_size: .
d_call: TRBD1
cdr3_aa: CASSIGQGMNTEAFF
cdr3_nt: TGTGCCAGCAGCATAGGACAGGGAATGAACACTGAAGCTTTCTTT

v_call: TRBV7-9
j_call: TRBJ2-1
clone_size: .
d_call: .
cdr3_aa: CASSLSTSYNEQFF
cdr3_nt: TGTGCCAGCAGCTTATCTACTAGCTACAATGAGCAGTTCTTC

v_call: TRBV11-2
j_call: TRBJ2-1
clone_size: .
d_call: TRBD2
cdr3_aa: CASSLVGRAYEQFF
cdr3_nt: TGTGCCAGCAGCTTAGTCGGGAGGGCATATGAGCAGTTCTTC

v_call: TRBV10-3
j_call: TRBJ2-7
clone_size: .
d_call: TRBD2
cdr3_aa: CAISEWLAGGTYEQYF
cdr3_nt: TGTGCCATCAGTGAGTGGCTAGCGGGAGGCACCTACGAGCAGTACTTC

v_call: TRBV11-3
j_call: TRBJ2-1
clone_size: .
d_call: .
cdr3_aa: CASSLYPSRLIFYNEQFF
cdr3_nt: TGTGCCAGCAGCTTATACCCCTCTAGACTTATATTCTACAATGAGCAGTTCTTC

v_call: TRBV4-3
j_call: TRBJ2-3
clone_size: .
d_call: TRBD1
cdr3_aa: CASSPTGTGDADTQYF
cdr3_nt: TGCGCCAGCAGCCCTACCGGGACAGGGGACGCGGATACGCAGTATTTT

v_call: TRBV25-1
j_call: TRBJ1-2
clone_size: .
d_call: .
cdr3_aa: CASSDLGGDYGYTF
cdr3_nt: TGTGCCAGCAGTGATCTTGGAGGGGACTATGGCTACACCTTC

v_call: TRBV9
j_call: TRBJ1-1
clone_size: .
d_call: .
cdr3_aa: CASSVDGGTEAFF
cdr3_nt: TGTGCCAGCAGCGTAGATGGGGGGACTGAAGCTTTCTTT

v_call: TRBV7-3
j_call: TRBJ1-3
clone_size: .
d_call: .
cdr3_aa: CASSLLGGAGNTIYF
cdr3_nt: TGTGCCAGCAGCCTCCTAGGCGGGGCTGGAAACACCATATATTTT

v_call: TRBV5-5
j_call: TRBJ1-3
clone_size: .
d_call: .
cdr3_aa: CASSSTGNRNTIYF
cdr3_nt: TGTGCCAGCAGCTCCACAGGGAATAGAAACACCATATATTTT

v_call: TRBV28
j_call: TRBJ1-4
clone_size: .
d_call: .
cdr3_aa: CASSFQGKNEKLFF
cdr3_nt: TGTGCCAGCAGTTTTCAGGGAAAGAATGAAAAACTGTTTTTT

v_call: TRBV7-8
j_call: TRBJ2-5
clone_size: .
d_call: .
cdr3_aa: CASSLLAVYQETQYF
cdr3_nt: TGTGCCAGCAGCTTATTGGCCGTTTACCAAGAGACCCAGTACTTC

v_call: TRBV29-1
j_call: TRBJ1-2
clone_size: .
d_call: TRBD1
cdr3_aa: CSVEEGQLFYGYTF
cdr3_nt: TGCAGCGTTGAAGAGGGACAGCTCTTTTATGGCTACACCTTC

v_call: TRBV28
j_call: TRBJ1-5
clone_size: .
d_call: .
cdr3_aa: CASSPAGGRNQPQHF
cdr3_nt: TGTGCCAGCAGTCCGGCGGGGGGTAGGAATCAGCCCCAGCATTTT

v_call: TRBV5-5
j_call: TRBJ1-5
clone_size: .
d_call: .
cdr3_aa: CASSLISGFYQPQHF
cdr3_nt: TGTGCCAGCAGCTTGATTTCCGGGTTTTATCAGCCCCAGCATTTT

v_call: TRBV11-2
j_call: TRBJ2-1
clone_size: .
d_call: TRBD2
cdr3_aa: CASSSTGGYNEQFF
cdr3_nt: TGTGCCAGCAGCTCCACGGGGGGTTACAATGAGCAGTTCTTC

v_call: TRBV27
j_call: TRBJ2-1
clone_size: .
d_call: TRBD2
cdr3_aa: CASSPSGRMNEQFF
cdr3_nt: TGTGCCAGCAGTCCCAGCGGGAGGATGAATGAGCAGTTCTTC

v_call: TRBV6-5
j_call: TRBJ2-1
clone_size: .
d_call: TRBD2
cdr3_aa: CASSGGREVNEQFF
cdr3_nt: TGTGCCAGCAGTGGGGGGCGGGAGGTCAATGAGCAGTTCTTC

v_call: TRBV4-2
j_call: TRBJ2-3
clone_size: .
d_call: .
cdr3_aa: CASSQANTQYF
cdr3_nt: TGTGCCAGCAGCCAAGCAAATACGCAGTATTTT

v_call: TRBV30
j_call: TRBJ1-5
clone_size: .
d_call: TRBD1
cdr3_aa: CAWSETGGPFSNQPQHF
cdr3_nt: TGTGCCTGGAGTGAGACAGGGGGTCCCTTTAGCAATCAGCCCCAGCATTTT

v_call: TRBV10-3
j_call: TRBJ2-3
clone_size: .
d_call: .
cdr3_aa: CAISGEDTQYF
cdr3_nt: TGTGCCATCAGTGGGGAGGATACGCAGTATTTT

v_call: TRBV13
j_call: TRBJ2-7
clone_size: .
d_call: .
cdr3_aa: CASSYGYEQYF
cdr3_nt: TGTGCCAGCAGCTACGGCTACGAGCAGTACTTC

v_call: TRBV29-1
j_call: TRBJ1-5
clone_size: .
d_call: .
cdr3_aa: CSVEGPGPQHF
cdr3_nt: TGCAGCGTTGAAGGCCCGGGGCCCCAGCATTTT

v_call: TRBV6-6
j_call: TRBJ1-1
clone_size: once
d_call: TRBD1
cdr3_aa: CASSYSPRGRNTEAFF
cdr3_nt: TGTGCCAGCAGTTACTCGCCGAGGGGGCGGAACACTGAAGCTTTCTTT

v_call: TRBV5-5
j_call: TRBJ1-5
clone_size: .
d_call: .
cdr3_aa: CASSPWSLATALNQPQHF
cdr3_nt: TGTGCCAGCAGCCCCTGGAGTCTGGCCACGGCCCTCAATCAGCCCCAGCATTTT

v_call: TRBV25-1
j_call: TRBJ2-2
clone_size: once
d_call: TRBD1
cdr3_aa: CATGQGATGELFF
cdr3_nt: TGTGCCACTGGACAGGGTGCCACCGGGGAGCTGTTTTTT

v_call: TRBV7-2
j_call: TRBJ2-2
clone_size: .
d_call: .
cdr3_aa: CASSLAYPAGDTGELFF
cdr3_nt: TGTGCCAGCAGCTTAGCGTATCCAGCGGGTGACACCGGGGAGCTGTTTTTT

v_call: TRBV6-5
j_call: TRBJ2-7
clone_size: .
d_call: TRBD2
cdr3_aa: CASSSQRDSYEQYF
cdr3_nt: TGTGCCAGCAGTTCCCAGCGGGACTCCTACGAGCAGTACTTC

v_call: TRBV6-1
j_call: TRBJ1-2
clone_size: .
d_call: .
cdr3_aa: CASRQDGLYGYTF
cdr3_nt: TGTGCCAGCAGACAGGACGGCCTCTATGGCTACACCTTC

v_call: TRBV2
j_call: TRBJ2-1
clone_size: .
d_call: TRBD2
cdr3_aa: CASTFSGLYNEQFF
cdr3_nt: TGTGCCAGCACCTTTAGCGGGCTCTACAATGAGCAGTTCTTC

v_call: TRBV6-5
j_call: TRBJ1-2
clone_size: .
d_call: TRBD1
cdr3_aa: CASSYTTGGSGYTF
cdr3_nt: TGTGCCAGCAGTTATACTACAGGGGGTAGTGGCTACACCTTC

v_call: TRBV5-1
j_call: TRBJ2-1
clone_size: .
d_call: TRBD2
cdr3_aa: CASSSASGTINEQFF
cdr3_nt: TGCGCCAGCAGCTCCGCTAGCGGGACCATCAATGAGCAGTTCTTC

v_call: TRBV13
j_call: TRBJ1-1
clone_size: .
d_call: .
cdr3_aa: CASSEQPTEAFF
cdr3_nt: TGTGCCAGCAGCGAACAGCCCACTGAAGCTTTCTTT

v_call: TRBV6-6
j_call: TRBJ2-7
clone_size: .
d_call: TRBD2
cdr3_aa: CASSYNSGNSYEQYF
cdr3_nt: TGTGCCAGCAGTTACAATAGCGGGAACTCCTACGAGCAGTACTTC

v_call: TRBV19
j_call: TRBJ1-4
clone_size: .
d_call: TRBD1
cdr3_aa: CASSNGQGGEKLFF
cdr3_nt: TGTGCCAGTAGTAACGGACAGGGTGGAGAAAAACTGTTTTTT